This T cell receptor (beta chain) was obtained from a study of blood T cells in healthy people across ages. Points from the study as a whole: TCR beta diversity per million T cells fell roughly linearly with age. Diversity estimates drawn from one million T cells were deemed underestimates.

The draw of peripheral blood yielded approximately 10 milliliters from each donor. Total RNA was extracted at no less than 6 micrograms per sample. This clonotype was found many times. Its antigen remains unidentified. Through a sample-barcoded 5' primer and a J-beta primer mix, a second PCR was run for about 6 to 12 cycles. TCRdb re-called the 5' RACE reads through MiXCR, storing one row per CDR3 protein. The table includes 700,000 to 850,000 distinct CDR3 sequences, around 36% detected once. V was cut by 4 bases and J by 4 bases, with 14 bases left in between. The germline V gene has CDR1 SQVTM and CDR2 ANQGSEA. The CDR3 totals 13 residues.

This chain uses TRBV29-1 with TRBJ2-7; perhaps D is TRBD1 or TRBD2 (6 bases each). The sequencing sample was made of blood. This receptor was identified in a man younger than 30 in good health. The CDR3 DNA follows: TGCAGCGTTGTTGGGGGGCGGTTGTACGAGCAGTACTTC. Translation: CSVVGGRLYEQYF.